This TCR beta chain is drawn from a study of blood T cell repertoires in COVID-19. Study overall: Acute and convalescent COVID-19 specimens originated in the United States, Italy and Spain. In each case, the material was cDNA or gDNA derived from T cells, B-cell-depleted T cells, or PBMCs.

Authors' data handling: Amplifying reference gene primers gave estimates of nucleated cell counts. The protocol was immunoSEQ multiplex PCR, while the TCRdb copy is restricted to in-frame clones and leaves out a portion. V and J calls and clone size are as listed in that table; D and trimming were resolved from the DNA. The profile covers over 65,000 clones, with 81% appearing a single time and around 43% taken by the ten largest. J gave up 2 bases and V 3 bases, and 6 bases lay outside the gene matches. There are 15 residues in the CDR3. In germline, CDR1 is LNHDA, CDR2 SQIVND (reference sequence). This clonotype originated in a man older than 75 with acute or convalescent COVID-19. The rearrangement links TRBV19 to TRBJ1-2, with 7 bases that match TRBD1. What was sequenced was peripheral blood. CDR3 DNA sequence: TGTGCCAGTAGTATTTATGAGACAGGGAACTATGGCTACACCTTC. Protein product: CASSIYETGNYGYTF.